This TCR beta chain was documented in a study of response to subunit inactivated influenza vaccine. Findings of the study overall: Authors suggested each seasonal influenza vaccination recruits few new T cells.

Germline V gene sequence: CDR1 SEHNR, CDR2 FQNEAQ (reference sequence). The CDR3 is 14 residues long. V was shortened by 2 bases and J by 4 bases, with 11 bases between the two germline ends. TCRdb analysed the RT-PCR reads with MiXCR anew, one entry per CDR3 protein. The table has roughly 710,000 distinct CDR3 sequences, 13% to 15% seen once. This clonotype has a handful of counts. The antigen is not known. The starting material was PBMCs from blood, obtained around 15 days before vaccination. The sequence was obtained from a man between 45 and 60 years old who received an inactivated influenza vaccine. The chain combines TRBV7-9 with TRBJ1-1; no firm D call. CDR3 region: CASSLRASRTEAFF. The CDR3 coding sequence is TGTGCCAGCAGCTTACGGGCGAGTCGCACTGAAGCTTTCTTT.